The rows below give T cell receptor beta chains drawn from one sample of a study of technical replicates of blood from several donors. Libraries were prepared by immunoSEQ multiplex PCR; TCRdb keeps only in-frame clonotypes and omits some of them. Of 59,000 or so clones listed, just over 90% are singletons. The sample was PBMCs. The receptor set was obtained from a human donor in good health. Some clones in this sample may be carry-over from other donors' samples. Both conserved end residues are part of each CDR3.

V: TRBV5-6; J: TRBJ1-3; CDR3: CASSTQDSRNTIYF
V: TRBV7-9; J: TRBJ1-2; CDR3: CASSLVTNYGYTF
V: TRBV6-5; J: TRBJ2-5; CDR3: CASSQGLNQETQYF
V: TRBV27; J: TRBJ1-2; CDR3: CASSLAAASLNGYTF
V: TRBV4-3; J: TRBJ1-2; CDR3: CASSQGQNYGYTF
V: TRBV6-1; J: TRBJ2-3; CDR3: CASRAGTSGTDTQYF
V: TRBV7-7; J: TRBJ2-3; CDR3: CASSRTPKDTQYF
V: TRBV29-1; J: TRBJ2-7; CDR3: CSVETAGGDEQYF
V: TRBV2; J: TRBJ1-4; CDR3: CASSETGTTTNEKLFF
V: TRBV4-2; J: TRBJ1-2; CDR3: CASSQSRGTGYGYTF
V: TRBV2; J: TRBJ2-3; CDR3: CASTAEGPDTQYF
V: TRBV7-2; J: TRBJ2-1; CDR3: CASSSHSGTGLSSYNEQFF
V: TRBV6-1; J: TRBJ2-1; CDR3: CASRTSGGAPEEQFF
V: TRBV7-2; J: TRBJ1-2; CDR3: CASSLAREQIYGYTF
V: TRBV20-1; J: TRBJ2-3; CDR3: CSAAQADTQYF
V: TRBV18; J: TRBJ2-1; CDR3: CASSPPALAVAYNEQFF
V: TRBV7-3; J: TRBJ2-1; CDR3: CASSLVAEGEQFF
V: TRBV5-1; J: TRBJ1-1; CDR3: CASSLARTGGRTEAFF
V: TRBV9; J: TRBJ2-5; CDR3: CASSVDRGTQETQYF
V: TRBV7-6; J: TRBJ2-1; CDR3: CASSPVASGADSYNEQFF
V: TRBV27; J: TRBJ1-2; CDR3: CASSLLGGYGYTF
V: TRBV6-1; J: TRBJ2-3; CDR3: CASSVGSGLSTDTQYF
V: TRBV2; J: TRBJ2-1; CDR3: CASSGGGSLNEQFF
V: TRBV10-3; J: TRBJ1-2; CDR3: CAISSTPGTGTGYTF
V: TRBV5-1; J: TRBJ2-7; CDR3: CASSWGQGTYEQYF
V: TRBV9; J: TRBJ2-1; CDR3: CASSVGLNNEQFF
V: TRBV9; J: TRBJ2-4; CDR3: CASSPPLAKNIQYF
V: TRBV2; J: TRBJ2-7; CDR3: CASDSGYEQYF
V: TRBV9; J: TRBJ2-7; CDR3: CASSPWTGGYEQYF